This TCR beta chain was retrieved from a study of blood T cell repertoires in COVID-19. Overall study context: Italy, Spain and the United States were the sources of the convalescent and acute COVID-19 samples.

Recruits, aged roughly 18 to 89 years, lived in 24 US areas. Cohorts were based on clinical histories the participants reported. The J segment lost 4 bases and the V segment lost 4 bases, leaving 6 bases of the junction unmatched. The germline CDR1 and CDR2 sequences are SGHDT and YYEEEE. This CDR3 has 15 residues. Profiling relied on immunoSEQ multiplex PCR, and the TCRdb table lists in-frame clones only, not all of them. The table records approximately 260,000 clones, approximately 89% of them present only once. V is TRBV5-6 and J is TRBJ2-5; TRBD2 aligns across 11 bases. The origin of this receptor is a woman in her thirties or forties with acute COVID-19. What was sequenced was PBMCs or T cells enriched from blood (not recorded which). The CDR3 reads CASSPLAGVGETQYF. CDR3 bases: TGTGCCAGCAGCCCACTAGCGGGGGTTGGAGAGACCCAGTACTTC.